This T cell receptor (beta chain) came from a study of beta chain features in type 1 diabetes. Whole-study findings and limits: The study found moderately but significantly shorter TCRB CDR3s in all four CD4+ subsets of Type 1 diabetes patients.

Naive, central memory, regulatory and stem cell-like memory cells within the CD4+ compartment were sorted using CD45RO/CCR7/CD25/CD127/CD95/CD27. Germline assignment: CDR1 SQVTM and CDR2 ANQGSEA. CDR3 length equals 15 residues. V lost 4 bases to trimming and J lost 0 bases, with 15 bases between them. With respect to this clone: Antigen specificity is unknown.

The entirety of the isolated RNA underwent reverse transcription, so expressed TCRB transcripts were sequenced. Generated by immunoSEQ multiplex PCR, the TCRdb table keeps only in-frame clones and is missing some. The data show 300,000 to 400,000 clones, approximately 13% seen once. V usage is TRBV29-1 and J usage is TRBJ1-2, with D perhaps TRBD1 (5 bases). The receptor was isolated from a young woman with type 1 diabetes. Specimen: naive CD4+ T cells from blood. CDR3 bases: TGCAGCGTTGCACCAGGGCTGCGGCCTAACTATGGCTACACCTTC. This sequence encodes CSVAPGLRPNYGYTF.